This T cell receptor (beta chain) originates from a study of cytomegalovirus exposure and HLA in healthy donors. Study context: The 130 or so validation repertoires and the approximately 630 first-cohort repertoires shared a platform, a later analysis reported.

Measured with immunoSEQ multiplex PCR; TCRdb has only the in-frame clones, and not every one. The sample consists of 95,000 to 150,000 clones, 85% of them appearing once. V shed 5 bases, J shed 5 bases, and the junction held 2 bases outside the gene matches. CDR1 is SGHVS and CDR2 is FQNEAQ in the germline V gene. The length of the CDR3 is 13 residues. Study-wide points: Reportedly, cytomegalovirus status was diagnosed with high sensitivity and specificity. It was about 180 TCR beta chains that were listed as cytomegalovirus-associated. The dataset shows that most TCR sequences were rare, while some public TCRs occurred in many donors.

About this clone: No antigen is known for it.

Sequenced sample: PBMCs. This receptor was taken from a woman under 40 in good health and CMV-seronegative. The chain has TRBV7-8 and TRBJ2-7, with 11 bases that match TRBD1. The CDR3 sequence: CASSLGQGDEQYF. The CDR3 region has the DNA TGTGCCAGCAGCCTGGGACAGGGGGACGAGCAGTACTTC.